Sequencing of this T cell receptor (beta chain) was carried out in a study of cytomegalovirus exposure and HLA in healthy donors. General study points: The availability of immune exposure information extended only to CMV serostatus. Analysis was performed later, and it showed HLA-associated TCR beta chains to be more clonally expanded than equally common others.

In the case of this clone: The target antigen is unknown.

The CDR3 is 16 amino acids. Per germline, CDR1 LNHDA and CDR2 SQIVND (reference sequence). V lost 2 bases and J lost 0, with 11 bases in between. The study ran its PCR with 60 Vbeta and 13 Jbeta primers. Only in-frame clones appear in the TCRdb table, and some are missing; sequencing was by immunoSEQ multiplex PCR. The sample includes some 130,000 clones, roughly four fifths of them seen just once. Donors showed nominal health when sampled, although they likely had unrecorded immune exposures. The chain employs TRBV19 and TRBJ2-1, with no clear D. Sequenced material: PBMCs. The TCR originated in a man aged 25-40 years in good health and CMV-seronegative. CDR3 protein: CASSINQQASYNEQFF. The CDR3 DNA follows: TGTGCCAGTAGTATAAATCAGCAGGCCTCCTACAATGAGCAGTTCTTC. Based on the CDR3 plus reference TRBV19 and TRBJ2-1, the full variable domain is DGGITQSPKYLFRKEGQNVTLSCEQNLNHDAMYWYRQDPGQGLRLIYYSQIVNDFQKGDIAEGYSVSREKKESFPLTVTSAQKNPTAFYLCASSINQQASYNEQFFGPGTRLTVL.